Below, 32 T cell receptor beta chains from the same sample are listed, as sequenced in a study of T cell responses to AZD1222 COVID-19 vaccine. Sequenced by immunoSEQ multiplex PCR; TCRdb stores in-frame clones only, minus some. This sample has 96,000 or so clones, with 89% found just once. This sample comprised peripheral blood, obtained on day 0 of AZD1222 vaccination. The receptors stem from an adult in good health.

Details on this clone: The junction does not match germline at one end; this may be a read error. V usage is TRBV2 and J usage is TRBJ1-6, with TRBD1 as a possible D gene (6 bases). The germline gives CDR1 SNHLY, CDR2 FYNNEI. The CDR3 is 15 residues long. The CDR3 DNA reads TGTGCCAGCAGTCAAGCACAGGGAACAAATTCACCCCTCCACTTT. This sequence encodes CASSQAQGTNSPLHF.

This chain connects TRBV13 to TRBJ2-3, with TRBD2 matching 13 bases. V shed 5 bases and J 2 bases; nucleotides not matched to a gene: 16. Germline CDR1 PRHDT, CDR2 FYEKMQ (reference sequence). The CDR3 extends over 20 amino acids. This CDR3 reads CASSNHGLAGDPTPTDTQYF. CDR3 DNA sequence: TGTGCCAGCAGCAATCACGGACTAGCGGGGGACCCTACGCCCACAGATACGCAGTATTTT.

V is TRBV6-5 and J is TRBJ1-3; tentative D call: TRBD1 (6 bases). Looked up from germline, CDR1 is MNHEY and CDR2 is SVGAGI. Between the trimmed V and J ends, which lost 4 bases and 3 bases, there was a span of 7 bases. This CDR3 region has 13 residues. CDR3 protein: CASSLQGGNTIYF. The DNA for the CDR3 is TGTGCCAGCAGTTTACAGGGTGGAAACACCATATATTTT.

This chain links TRBV7-8 with TRBJ2-7; no reliable D call. Germline lookup yields CDR1 SGHVS and CDR2 FQNEAQ. This CDR3 has 15 residues. Trimming removed 5 bases from V and 0 bases from J, with 14 bases in between. As DNA, the CDR3 is TGTGCCAGCAGCCTGACATCTCGTAGCTCCTACGAGCAGTACTTC. Its translation is CASSLTSRSSYEQYF. The full variable domain, in which reference TRBV7-8 and TRBJ2-7 provide the parts outside the CDR3, is GAGVSQSPRYKVAKRGQDVALRCDPISGHVSLFWYQQALGQGPEFLTYFQNEAQLDKSGLPSDRFFAERPEGSVSTLKIQRTQQEDSAVYLCASSLTSRSSYEQYFGPGTRLTVT.

This chain uses TRBV4-1 with TRBJ1-2; 8 bases line up with TRBD1. The CDR3 loop spans 13 amino acids. With V trimmed by 6 bases and J by 5 bases, 5 bases remained unmatched. Germline lookup yields CDR1 MGHRA and CDR2 YSYEKL. CDR3 nucleotides: TGCGCCAGCAGGATGACAGGGGAATATGGCTACACCTTC. It is translated as CASRMTGEYGYTF.

V and J are TRBV19 and TRBJ1-5; the match to TRBD1 covers 10 bases. Germline V CDR1 and CDR2: LNHDA, SQIVND (reference sequence). The junction had 7 bases not matched to a gene; V was cut back by 3 bases and J by 2 bases. The CDR3 sequence is 17 residues long. This chain's CDR3 is CASSIPTGGYRNQPQHF. The CDR3 bases are TGTGCCAGTAGTATCCCGACAGGGGGCTATCGCAATCAGCCCCAGCATTTT. Full variable domain (outside the CDR3, taken from reference TRBV19 and TRBJ1-5): DGGITQSPKYLFRKEGQNVTLSCEQNLNHDAMYWYRQDPGQGLRLIYYSQIVNDFQKGDIAEGYSVSREKKESFPLTVTSAQKNPTAFYLCASSIPTGGYRNQPQHFGDGTRLSIL.

V usage is TRBV5-6 and J usage is TRBJ2-5; 8 nucleotides align to TRBD1. The CDR3 covers 15 residues. Germline CDR1 reads SGHDT; CDR2 reads YYEEEE. With V trimmed by 4 bases and J by 2 bases, 7 bases remained unmatched. Written as DNA, the CDR3 is TGTGCCAGCAGCGCCGGACAGGGACCGCAAGAGACCCAGTACTTC. Translation: CASSAGQGPQETQYF.

The V and J genes are TRBV25-1 and TRBJ1-1; TRBD1 is a possible D gene (5 bases). The CDR3 is 15 residues long. Germline V CDR1 and CDR2: MGHDK, SYGVNS. V lost 2 bases, J lost 4 bases, and 14 bases lay in between. DNA for the CDR3: TGTGCCAGCAGTGAAAGAAGGGGAGGAGGCACTGAAGCTTTCTTT. Amino acids: CASSERRGGGTEAFF.

This chain links TRBV5-6 with TRBJ1-5; no definite D call. The V gene lost 2 bases and the J gene lost 2 bases, with 11 bases spanning the gap. Germline values: CDR1 SGHDT, CDR2 YYEEEE. The CDR3 sequence is 15 residues long. The CDR3 sequence: CASSLRGSGNQPQHF. The DNA of the CDR3 is TGTGCCAGCAGCTTAAGAGGGTCGGGCAATCAGCCCCAGCATTTT.

The V call is TRBV3-1 (or the pseudogene TRBV3-2), the J call TRBJ1-2; no reliable D call. There are 14 residues in the CDR3. CDR1 is LGHDT, CDR2 YNNKEL, per germline (reference sequence). The germline V and J ends were trimmed by 1 base and 6 bases, with 12 bases remaining between them. The CDR3 sequence is CASSQVSGAHGYTF. The CDR3 DNA reads TGTGCCAGCAGCCAAGTTTCGGGTGCACATGGCTACACCTTC.

The chain carries TRBV13 and TRBJ2-7, with 10 nucleotides matching TRBD1. This CDR3 region has 15 residues. Germline loops: CDR1 PRHDT, CDR2 FYEKMQ (reference sequence). J lost 3 bases, V lost 5 bases, and 7 bases had no gene match. In nucleotides, the CDR3 is TGTGCCAGCAGCCTCCTGGGACAGGGGCTCTACGAGCAGTACTTC. Its protein is CASSLLGQGLYEQYF. The variable domain in full, with the rest retrieved from reference TRBV13 and TRBJ2-7, is AAGVIQSPRHLIKEKRETATLKCYPIPRHDTVYWYQQGPGQDPQFLISFYEKMQSDKGSIPDRFSAQQFSDYHSELNMSSLELGDSALYFCASSLLGQGLYEQYFGPGTRLTVT.

The chain uses TRBV6-1 and TRBJ2-7; D gene unclear. The CDR3 loop spans 12 amino acids. Trimming cost V 2 bases and J 4 bases, with 6 bases left between them. Germline lookup yields CDR1 MNHNS and CDR2 SASEGT. The CDR3 nucleotides read TGTGCCAGCAGTGAACACGGGTACGAGCAGTACTTC. It encodes CASSEHGYEQYF.

The rearrangement uses TRBV6-1 and TRBJ1-4; D unclear. Germline values: CDR1 MNHNS, CDR2 SASEGT. V was clipped by 1 base and J by 4 bases, with 10 bases between them. The CDR3 loop spans 15 amino acids. The CDR3, as DNA: TGTGCCAGCAGTGAAGTCCAGGCTCGTAATGAAAAACTGTTTTTT. It codes for CASSEVQARNEKLFF.

This clone occurred once. The chain has TRBV6-6 and TRBJ1-2; TRBD1 agrees at 9 bases. J was trimmed by 8 bases and V by 2 bases; bases with no gene match: 6. The length of the CDR3 is 14 residues. Germline V gives CDR1 MNHNY, CDR2 SVGAGI (reference sequence). The CDR3 DNA sequence: TGTGCCAGCAGTTACCGGGACAGGGATGGAGGCTACACCTTC. Protein product: CASSYRDRDGGYTF.

The CDR3 DNA follows: TGTGCCAGCAGCTTCCCCGGTGGCAATCAGCCCCAGCATTTT. This codes for CASSFPGGNQPQHF. The chain links TRBV7-9 to TRBJ1-5; D is uncertain. The CDR3 is 14 amino acids. The V gene's germline CDR1 is SEHNR and CDR2 FQNEAQ (reference sequence). Trimming took 3 bases from V and 2 from J, leaving 8 bases between them. Using reference TRBV7-9 and TRBJ1-5 for the parts outside the CDR3, the full variable domain is DTGVSQNPRHKITKRGQNVTFRCDPISEHNRLYWYRQTLGQGPEFLTYFQNEAQLEKSRLLSDRFSAERPKGSFSTLEIQRTEQGDSAMYLCASSFPGGNQPQHFGDGTRLSIL.

The chain combines TRBV28 with TRBJ2-7; 13 nucleotides match TRBD2. Per the germline V gene, CDR1 is MDHEN and CDR2 is SYDVKM. The CDR3 covers 17 residues. With V trimmed by 5 bases and J by 7 bases, 14 bases remained unmatched. This chain's CDR3 is CASSLPGLAGASLEQYF. The CDR3 DNA is TGTGCCAGCAGTCTACCCGGACTAGCGGGGGCCAGCCTGGAGCAGTACTTC.

V is TRBV7-3 and J is TRBJ2-2; TRBD1 matches 7 bases. Germline V lookup: CDR1 SGHTA, CDR2 FQGTGA. CDR3 length: 14 amino acids. The J segment lost 5 bases and the V segment lost 5 bases, leaving 5 bases of the junction unmatched. The CDR3 DNA reads as TGTGCCAGCAGCCAGGAACAGGGGACCGGGGAGCTGTTTTTT. This translates into CASSQEQGTGELFF.

The CDR3 bases are TGTGCCAGCAGTTACCTCCCAGACAGGGGGCCCTACGAGCAGTACTTC. Translated: CASSYLPDRGPYEQYF. This chain uses TRBV6-5 with TRBJ2-7; 10 nucleotides align to TRBD1. V lost 2 bases, J lost 2 bases, and 6 bases stayed unmatched. CDR3 length: 16 amino acids. Germline V CDR1 and CDR2: MNHEY, SVGAGI.

Only one count was recorded for this clone. The chain carries TRBV6-5 and TRBJ2-6; D not resolved. The CDR3 extends over 14 amino acids. The germline V gene encodes CDR1 MNHEY and CDR2 SVGAGI. The ends were cut back, 6 bases at V and 0 bases at J, with 6 bases in the middle. The CDR3 reads CASRSDSGANVLTF. The CDR3 DNA reads as TGTGCCAGCAGATCGGACTCTGGGGCCAACGTCCTGACTTTC.

The chain joins TRBV6-4 to TRBJ1-1; D is possibly TRBD1 (5 bases). CDR1 MRHNA and CDR2 SNTAGT come from the germline V gene. The CDR3 length is 13 residues. Trimming pared 5 bases from V and 0 bases from J, leaving 7 bases between. CDR3 DNA sequence: TGTGCCAGCAGTCGACAGATGAACACTGAAGCTTTCTTT. It is translated as CASSRQMNTEAFF.

This clone has a single count. V gene TRBV19 combines with J gene TRBJ2-2; TRBD2 matches at 9 bases. The CDR3 totals 18 residues. V lost 9 bases to trimming and J lost 4 bases; unmatched junction nucleotides: 18. Per the germline V gene, CDR1 is LNHDA and CDR2 is SQIVND (reference sequence). DNA for the CDR3: TGTGCCAGCCGTGAGGGTGGCGGGGGGGCTCAGGGCACCGGGGAGCTGTTTTTT. This encodes CASREGGGGAQGTGELFF.

The V call is TRBV2, the J call TRBJ2-5, with D possibly called TRBD1 or TRBD2 (5 bases each). Deletions cut 5 bases from V and 4 bases from J, with 11 bases between. This CDR3 contains 13 residues. Per the germline V gene, CDR1 is SNHLY and CDR2 is FYNNEI. CDR3 amino acids: CASSSRERETQYF. As DNA, the CDR3 is TGTGCCAGCAGTTCCAGGGAGAGAGAGACCCAGTACTTC.

This clone was seen more than once but under ten times. The chain carries TRBV19 and TRBJ1-5, with TRBD1 matching 9 bases. The CDR3 has 16 residues. The germline gives CDR1 LNHDA, CDR2 SQIVND (reference sequence). V lost 6 bases to trimming and J lost 0 bases; unmatched junction nucleotides: 6. CDR3 DNA: TGTGCCAGTAGCCCTGGGACAGGGTATAGCAATCAGCCCCAGCATTTT. Its protein product is CASSPGTGYSNQPQHF.

This rearrangement joins TRBV5-1 to TRBJ1-1, with D maybe TRBD1 (6 bases). The V end lost 4 bases, the J end lost 0 bases, and 10 bases lay between the germline ends. Germline-derived CDR1 and CDR2 are SGHRS and YFSETQ. The CDR3 has 14 residues. This chain's CDR3 is CASSQNRVNTEAFF. The DNA of the CDR3 is TGCGCCAGCAGCCAAAACAGGGTGAACACTGAAGCTTTCTTT.

This chain uses TRBV5-1 with TRBJ2-7; possibly TRBD2 for D (5 bases). Trimming took 4 bases from V and 3 from J, leaving 11 bases between them. The CDR3 sequence is 13 residues long. Per germline, CDR1 SGHRS and CDR2 YFSETQ. Written as DNA, the CDR3 is TGCGCCAGCAGCCCGCTAACTAGCTACGAGCAGTACTTC. This sequence encodes CASSPLTSYEQYF.

This clone showed up just a few times. This rearrangement joins TRBV4-1 to TRBJ2-1; 9 bases match TRBD2. CDR3 size: 16 residues. With 1 base clipped from V and 4 bases from J, the junction kept 5 bases outside the gene matches. From germline, CDR1 is MGHRA and CDR2 YSYEKL. CDR3 protein: CASSQVAGLAYNEQFF. The CDR3 DNA reads as TGCGCCAGCAGCCAAGTAGCCGGACTAGCGTACAATGAGCAGTTCTTC.

This chain links TRBV4-3 with TRBJ1-2; 10 nucleotides align to TRBD1. The CDR3 sequence is 16 residues long. Looked up from germline, CDR1 is LGHNA and CDR2 is YSLEER. Unmatched junction bases numbered 11, after V lost 4 bases and J lost 6 bases. CDR3 amino acids: CASSPFGRGTGDGYTF. Written as DNA, the CDR3 is TGCGCCAGCAGCCCCTTCGGTCGCGGGACAGGGGATGGCTACACCTTC.

The chain has TRBV6-1 and TRBJ2-5; tentative D call: TRBD1 (5 bases). The CDR3 sequence is 15 residues long. The germline gives CDR1 MNHNS, CDR2 SASEGT. V lost 2 bases and J lost 5, with 15 bases in between. This chain's CDR3 is CASSEPAGYAETQYF. CDR3 in DNA: TGTGCCAGCAGTGAACCGGCAGGGTACGCGGAGACCCAGTACTTC.

The chain carries TRBV27 and TRBJ1-4; no clear D. Trimming shortened V by 3 bases and J by 6 bases, and 11 bases separated the two germline ends. The CDR3 is 14 residues long. CDR1 and CDR2 (germline): MNHEY, SMNVEV (reference sequence). The CDR3 nucleotides read TGTGCCAGCAGTTTTCTCGGTGGAGATGAAAAACTGTTTTTT. Amino acid sequence: CASSFLGGDEKLFF.

The chain links TRBV20-1 to TRBJ2-7; 7 bases are a match to TRBD2. There are 11 residues in the CDR3. Germline V gene sequence: CDR1 DFQATT, CDR2 SNEGSKA (reference sequence). The V gene end was trimmed by 5 bases and the J gene end by 9 bases; junction bases not matched to a gene: 7. This CDR3 reads CSARTSLLQYF. The CDR3 DNA reads TGCAGTGCTCGGACTAGTCTCCTGCAGTACTTC.

V usage is TRBV7-8 and J usage is TRBJ2-7; D possibly uses TRBD1 or TRBD2 (5 bases each). The CDR3 is made up of 13 amino acids. Germline V gene lookup returns CDR1 SGHVS and CDR2 FQNEAQ. Trimming stripped 5 bases from V and 2 bases from J, with 10 bases between. The CDR3 is CASSRDGTYEQYF. The CDR3 region has the DNA TGTGCCAGCAGCCGGGACGGTACCTACGAGCAGTACTTC.

The J gene is TRBJ2-1, the V gene TRBV5-1, with 14 nucleotides matching TRBD2. The CDR3 runs 19 residues. The V segment lost 4 bases and the J segment 3 bases; nucleotides outside the gene matches: 12. CDR1 SGHRS and CDR2 YFSETQ come from the germline V gene. CDR3 DNA sequence: TGCGCCAGCAGCCTAAGACTAGCGGGGGGGCCTTTGGTCTACAATGAGCAGTTCTTC. Amino acid sequence: CASSLRLAGGPLVYNEQFF.